This TCR beta chain was obtained from a study of T-cell reconstitution after alpha-beta-depleted transplantation in children. TCRbeta library construction was performed incorporating unique molecular identifiers. MiXCR, applied by TCRdb to the PCR reads, yields one record per CDR3 protein. The repertoire consists of fewer than 350,000 distinct CDR3 sequences, with about 7.3% occurring once and the leading ten covering 8.5% to 9.5%. The germline V gene has CDR1 PRHDT and CDR2 FYEKMQ (reference sequence). The CDR3 spans 13 residues. Between the trimmed V and J ends, which lost 5 bases and 4 bases, there was a span of 9 bases. Study-wide results and limits: It was newly produced T cells that mostly accounted for T-cell counts and diversity one year after transplant. Several hundred expanded graft clones reportedly gave rise to the alpha-beta T cells present about two months after transplant. The high TCRbeta diversity at day 60 in some patients came from surviving recipient T cells and thymic progenitors.

This clonotype came up many times. The antigen remains undetermined. The receptor's source is a female patient between 2 and 15 years old who had a stem cell transplant for Fanconi anemia, so the T cells may come from the graft donor. The gene calls are TRBV13 and TRBJ2-1, with D perhaps TRBD2 (5 bases). This specimen was peripheral blood, taken 360 days after TCRalphabeta/CD19-depleted stem cell transplant. CDR3 loop: CASSETTYNEQFF. CDR3 in DNA: TGTGCCAGCAGCGAGACTACTTACAATGAGCAGTTCTTC.